The sample holds many counts of the clone carrying this T cell receptor beta chain. Not a single patient had been given any form of treatment at any point before undergoing thyroid surgery. This entry comes from a study of metastatic and nonmetastatic thyroid tumors. Study in general: Across peripheral blood and tumor or nodule tissue samples taken from malignant and benign thyroid patients, the repertoires were compared with one another.

The CDR3 extends over 14 amino acids. Between the trimmed V and J ends, which lost 0 bases and 6 bases, there was a span of 12 bases. CDR1 GTSNPN and CDR2 SVGIG come from the germline V gene (reference sequence). MiXCR re-clonotyped the PCR reads for TCRdb. This sample has approximately 12,000 clones, with around 21% found just once. This TCR derives from a female donor with papillary thyroid cancer or a benign thyroid nodule (not recorded which). Some clones in this sample may be carry-over from other donors' samples. This sequence joins TRBV30 and TRBJ2-1; D not certain. Sequencing used adjacent normal tissue. The CDR3 reads CAWSVLSVLNEQFF. As DNA, the CDR3 is TGTGCCTGGAGTGTACTGAGCGTGCTCAATGAGCAGTTCTTC.